Presented here are 7 T cell receptor beta chains from one specimen sequenced in a study of T cell responses to AZD1222 COVID-19 vaccine. This table comes from immunoSEQ multiplex PCR, and its TCRdb copy is limited to in-frame clones, with some not included. The sample consists of some 120,000 clones, about nine tenths of them appearing once. Sequencing was performed on peripheral blood, taken on day 0 of AZD1222 vaccination. The source of these receptors is an adult in good health.

Here the CDR3 DNA reads TGTGCCAGCAGTATTAGTGGGAACTCCTACGAGCAGTACTTC. Protein sequence: CASSISGNSYEQYF. The chain recombines TRBV28 with TRBJ2-7; no reliable D call. Per germline, CDR1 MDHEN and CDR2 SYDVKM. The V end lost 5 bases, the J end lost 0 bases, and 11 bases lay between the germline ends. This CDR3 comprises 14 residues.

The chain uses TRBV5-1 and TRBJ1-2, with 11 positions matching TRBD1. The CDR3 consists of 13 residues. The V gene end was trimmed by 2 bases and the J gene end by 10 bases; junction bases not matched to a gene: 4. Germline lookup yields CDR1 SGHRS and CDR2 YFSETQ. CDR3: CASSFSGQGDYTF. CDR3 bases: TGCGCCAGCAGCTTTTCGGGACAGGGGGACTACACCTTC.

This chain connects TRBV4-3 to TRBJ2-3; no definite D call. V was trimmed by 1 base and J by 0 bases, leaving 2 bases between them. The CDR3 totals 13 residues. The germline CDR1 and CDR2 sequences are LGHNA and YSLEER. The CDR3 sequence: CASSQGSTDTQYF. In nucleotides, the CDR3 is TGCGCCAGCAGCCAAGGCAGCACAGATACGCAGTATTTT.

The chain couples TRBV6-2 or TRBV6-3 to TRBJ2-1; 11 positions agree with TRBD2. The CDR3 has 16 residues. Per germline, CDR1 MNHEY and CDR2 SVGEGT. V shed 0 bases, J shed 4 bases, and the junction held 2 bases outside the gene matches. This chain's CDR3 is CASSYSTSGVYNEQFF. The CDR3 nucleotides read TGTGCCAGCAGTTACTCGACTAGCGGGGTATACAATGAGCAGTTCTTC.

DNA for the CDR3: TGTGCCAGCCGGCGGGACGGCAGGGCTTACGAGCAGTACTTC. As protein: CASRRDGRAYEQYF. The chain couples TRBV28 to TRBJ2-7; TRBD2 is a possible D gene (6 bases). V shed 8 bases and J shed 4 bases, with 18 bases lying between them. Germline CDR1 MDHEN, CDR2 SYDVKM. The CDR3 contains 14 residues. The full variable domain, rest sourced from reference TRBV28 and TRBJ2-7, is DVKVTQSSRYLVKRTGEKVFLECVQDMDHENMFWYRQDPGLGLRLIYFSYDVKMKEKGDIPEGYSVSREKKERFSLILESASTNQTSMYLCASRRDGRAYEQYFGPGTRLTVT.

The rearrangement joins TRBV11-1 to TRBJ2-1; 9 bases fit TRBD2. CDR1 and CDR2 from the germline V gene are SGHAT and FQDESV (reference sequence). V lost 4 bases, J lost 7 bases, and 8 bases stayed unmatched. This CDR3 comprises 15 residues. The CDR3, as DNA: TGTGCCAGCAGCTCTCAGGCGGGAGGGCCGAATGAGCAGTTCTTC. Encoded protein: CASSSQAGGPNEQFF.

V and J are TRBV7-9 and TRBJ2-2, with D perhaps matching TRBD2 (5 bases). V was trimmed by 5 bases and J by 3 bases, leaving 16 bases between them. The CDR3 length is 16 residues. CDR1 and CDR2 (germline): SEHNR, FQNEAQ (reference sequence). The CDR3: CASSPPEEFDTGELFF. The CDR3 DNA follows: TGTGCCAGCAGCCCCCCGGAGGAGTTCGACACCGGGGAGCTGTTTTTT.